This T cell receptor beta chain was found in a study of shared clonotypes between healthy human individuals. Trimming removed 0 bases at V and 7 bases at J, with 17 bases between. This CDR3 region has 16 residues. Looked up from germline, CDR1 is ENHRY and CDR2 is SYGVKD. Points from the study as a whole: Exclusively blood specimens were collected; tissue repertoires likely differ.

Assay used: immunoSEQ multiplex PCR; TCRdb lists only in-frame clones, some missing. This sample yields 2,500,000 or so clones, of which roughly 92% are seen a single time; over 0.12% belongs to the top ten. The sample holds one count of this clone. Antigen: not known. Sequenced: naive CD4+ T cells sorted from blood. Subset specified: CD45RA+ positively selected. V gene TRBV10-3 combines with J gene TRBJ2-3; no definite D call. This receptor was identified in a man between 18 and 35 years old in good health. CDR3 nucleotide sequence: TGTGCCATCAGTGAGTCGTCAGTGCACCGAGAAAATACGCAGTATTTT. It specifies CAISESSVHRENTQYF.